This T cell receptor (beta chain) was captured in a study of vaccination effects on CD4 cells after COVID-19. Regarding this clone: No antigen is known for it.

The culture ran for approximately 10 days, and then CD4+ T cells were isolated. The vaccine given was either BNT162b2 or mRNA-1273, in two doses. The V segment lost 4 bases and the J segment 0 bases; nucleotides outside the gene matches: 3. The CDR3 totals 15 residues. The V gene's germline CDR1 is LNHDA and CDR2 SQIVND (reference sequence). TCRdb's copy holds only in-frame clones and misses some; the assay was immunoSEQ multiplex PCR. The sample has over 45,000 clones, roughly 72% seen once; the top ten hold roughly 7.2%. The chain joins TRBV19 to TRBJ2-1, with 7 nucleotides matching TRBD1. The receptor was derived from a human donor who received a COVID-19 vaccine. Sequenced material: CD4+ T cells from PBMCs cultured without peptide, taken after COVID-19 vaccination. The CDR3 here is CASSKQGSSYNEQFF. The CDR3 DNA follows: TGTGCCAGTAGTAAACAGGGGAGCTCCTACAATGAGCAGTTCTTC.